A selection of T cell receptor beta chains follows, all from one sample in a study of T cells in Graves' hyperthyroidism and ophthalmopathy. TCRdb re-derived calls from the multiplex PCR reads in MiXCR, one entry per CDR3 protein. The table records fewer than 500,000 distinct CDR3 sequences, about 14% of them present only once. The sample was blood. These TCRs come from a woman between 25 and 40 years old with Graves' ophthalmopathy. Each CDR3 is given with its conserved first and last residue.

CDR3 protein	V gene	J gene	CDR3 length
CASSREHTDTQYF	TRBV6-1	TRBJ2-3	13
CASSSTSGETQYF	TRBV13	TRBJ2-5	13
CASSLAGFQETQYF	TRBV5-1	TRBJ2-5	14
CASSSSDLTDTQYF	TRBV28	TRBJ2-3	14
CAKGTEGFAGNTIYF	TRBV6-1	TRBJ1-3	15
CASSEGTTNTGELFF	TRBV2	TRBJ2-2	15
CASRSSGGAGETQYF	TRBV6-1	TRBJ2-5	15
CASSPGPNEQFF	TRBV18	TRBJ2-1	12
CASSVGQANTGELFF	TRBV9	TRBJ2-2	15
CASSYGLQVNYGYTF	TRBV6-5	TRBJ1-2	15
CASSLDRGVNEQFF	TRBV2	TRBJ2-1	14
CASSLWGRLGSYEQYF	TRBV5-4	TRBJ2-7	16
CASSRGSATGREYF	TRBV6-1	TRBJ2-7	14
CASRSRFEAFF	TRBV5-1	TRBJ1-1	11
CASSYPTGGDYGYTF	TRBV7-9	TRBJ1-2	15
CASSPDRNEQFF	TRBV18	TRBJ2-1	12
CASSGSFGANVLTF	TRBV6-2/TRBV6-3	TRBJ2-6	14